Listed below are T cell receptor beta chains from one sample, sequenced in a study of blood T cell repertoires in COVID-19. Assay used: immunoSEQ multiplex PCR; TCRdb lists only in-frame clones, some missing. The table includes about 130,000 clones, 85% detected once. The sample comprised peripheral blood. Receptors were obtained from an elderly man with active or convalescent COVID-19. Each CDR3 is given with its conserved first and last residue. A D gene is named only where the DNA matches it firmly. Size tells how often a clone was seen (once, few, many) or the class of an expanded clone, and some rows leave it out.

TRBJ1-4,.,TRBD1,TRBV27,TGTGCCAGCAGTTCCCGGGGCGGGACAGTTAATGAAAAACTGTTTTTT,CASSSRGGTVNEKLFF
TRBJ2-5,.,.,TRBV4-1,TGCGCCAGCAGCCAAGCGGCGGGACGGTTGGAGACCCAGTACTTC,CASSQAAGRLETQYF
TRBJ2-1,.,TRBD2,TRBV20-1,TGCAGTGCTAGTTCTAGCGGGATAGTTAATGAGCAGTTCTTC,CSASSSGIVNEQFF
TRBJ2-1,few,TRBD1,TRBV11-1,TGTGCCAGCAGCCCTACAGGGGGCAGCTACAATGAGCAGTTCTTC,CASSPTGGSYNEQFF
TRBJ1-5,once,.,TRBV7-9,TGTGCCAGCAGCTTAGATCAGGCCGGGGCCCAGCATTTT,CASSLDQAGAQHF
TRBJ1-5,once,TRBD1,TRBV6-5,TGTGCCAGCAGTTGGGACAGAAATCAGCCCCAGCATTTT,CASSWDRNQPQHF
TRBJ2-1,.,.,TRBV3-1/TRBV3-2,TGTGCCAGCAGCCCTAAGCGAAGGACAGCCTACAATGAGCAGTTCTTC,CASSPKRRTAYNEQFF
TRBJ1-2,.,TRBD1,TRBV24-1,TGTGCCACCAGTGACCCCCGGGACAGGGGAGAAGGCTACACCTTC,CATSDPRDRGEGYTF
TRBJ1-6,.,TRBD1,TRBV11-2,TGTGCCAGCAGCTTAGTGGCTGGGACAGGGAGCTCACCCCTCCACTTT,CASSLVAGTGSSPLHF
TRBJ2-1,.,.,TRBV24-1,TGTGCCACGGGCCCCGATAGTGAGCAGTTCTTC,CATGPDSEQFF
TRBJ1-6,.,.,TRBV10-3,TGTGCCATCAGTGAGTCGCAGGTTGAGTCTTCACCCCTCCACTTT,CAISESQVESSPLHF
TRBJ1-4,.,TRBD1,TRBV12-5,TGTGCTAGTGGTTTGAGAGAAACAGGGGAGAATGAAAAACTGTTTTTT,CASGLRETGENEKLFF
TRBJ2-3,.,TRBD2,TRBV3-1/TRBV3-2,TGTGCCAGCAGCCAAGATACTAGCGGGGGGATAGCAGATACGCAGTATTTT,CASSQDTSGGIADTQYF
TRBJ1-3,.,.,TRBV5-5,TGTGCCAGCATCCCCTGGGGGACTGCACCTGGAAACACCATATATTTT,CASIPWGTAPGNTIYF
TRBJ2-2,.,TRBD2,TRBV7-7,TGTGCCAGCAGCTCAGGACATGCCCGGGGTAGCGGGAGGGCGAACACCGGGGAGCTGTTTTTT,CASSSGHARGSGRANTGELFF
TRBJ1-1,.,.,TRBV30,TGTGCCTGGAGTGTCACAGCCAACACTGAAGCTTTCTTT,CAWSVTANTEAFF